These 16 T cell receptor beta chains originate from one sample sequenced in a study of cytomegalovirus exposure and HLA in healthy donors. It was with 60 Vbeta and 13 Jbeta primers that the PCR ran. The repertoire was sequenced with immunoSEQ multiplex PCR; TCRdb's copy has only in-frame clones and lacks some. The sample has approximately 220,000 clones; over 65% are singletons. The sample consisted of PBMCs. Every receptor here comes from a man aged 18-30 years in good health and CMV-seronegative.

To note about this clone: The conserved phenylalanine or tryptophan normally closing the CDR3 is absent here, so this likely arose from a read error. V is TRBV5-6 and J is TRBJ2-4; TRBD2 matches 7 bases. Per the germline V gene, CDR1 is SGHDT and CDR2 is YYEEEE. The junction had 6 bases not matched to a gene; V was cut back by 0 bases and J by 9 bases. The CDR3 is 14 amino acids. The CDR3 DNA reads TGTGCCAGCAGCTTGGACCGGGGCGGGGGCATTCAGTACCTC. It yields the protein CASSLDRGGGIQYL.

The J gene is TRBJ2-2, the V gene TRBV5-4; a weak D match, TRBD1 (5 bases). The ends were cut back, 0 bases at V and 7 bases at J, with 13 bases in the middle. The CDR3 length is 15 residues. Germline CDR1 reads SGHNT; CDR2 reads YYREEE (reference sequence). The CDR3 region has the DNA TGTGCCAGCAGCTTGGAAGGGGCGCGAGGCGGGGAGCTGTTTTTT. Translating gives CASSLEGARGGELFF.

V and J are TRBV5-1 and TRBJ2-5; D uncertain. The J call is doubtful: the DNA matches TRBJ2-7 better. Germline V gene sequence: CDR1 SGHRS, CDR2 YFSETQ. This CDR3 region has 15 residues. CDR3 region: CASSPLEIAPYEQYF. The CDR3, as DNA: TGCGCCAGCAGCCCCCTTGAGATAGCCCCCTACGAGCAGTACTTC.

V is TRBV7-6 and J is TRBJ2-5; the match to TRBD2 covers 11 bases. The end of the DNA aligns better with TRBJ2-7, so the J call may be wrong. Germline CDR1 SGHVS, CDR2 FNYEAQ. This CDR3 region has 21 residues. The CDR3, as DNA: TGTGCCAGCAGCTTAACTCTGCGTTCGGCTAGCGGGAGGTTTACTGCCTACGAGCAGTACTTC. Residues: CASSLTLRSASGRFTAYEQYF.

The chain uses TRBV7-8 and TRBJ2-2, with a possible D match to TRBD1 (6 bases). Trimming shortened V by 5 bases and J by 6 bases, and 19 bases separated the two germline ends. This CDR3 is built from 16 residues. CDR1 is SGHVS, CDR2 FQNEAQ, per germline. CDR3 residues: CASSPRGTALPGELFF. DNA of the CDR3: TGTGCCAGCAGCCCGAGGGGGACGGCCCTCCCCGGGGAGCTGTTTTTT.

In this sample, this clone turned up a few times. The chain carries TRBV7-8 and TRBJ2-2; 9 bases line up with TRBD2. Germline V gene lookup returns CDR1 SGHVS and CDR2 FQNEAQ. Trimming removed 3 bases from V and 7 bases from J; junction bases left unmatched: 15. The CDR3 consists of 18 residues. The CDR3 loop reads CASSFYFSGSGLNGELFF. The CDR3 coding sequence is TGTGCCAGCAGCTTCTACTTTAGCGGGAGTGGCCTAAACGGGGAGCTGTTTTTT.

The rearrangement joins TRBV28 to TRBJ1-2; possible D gene TRBD1, 5 bases. This CDR3 spans 13 amino acids. Trimming took off 6 bases at V and 7 bases at J, with 15 bases between the two ends. The V gene's germline CDR1 is MDHEN and CDR2 SYDVKM. The CDR3 here is CASSAAGYAGYTF. Here the CDR3 DNA reads TGTGCCAGCAGCGCAGCAGGGTATGCTGGCTACACCTTC.

This clone appeared once. The chain has TRBV4-1 and TRBJ1-2; 9 bases fit TRBD1. The CDR3 is made up of 17 amino acids. Germline V gene data show CDR1 as MGHRA and CDR2 as YSYEKL. V lost 4 bases to trimming and J lost 0 bases; unmatched junction nucleotides: 9. CDR3 sequence (DNA): TGCGCCAGCAGCCGCATCCGGGACAGGGCTGCTAACTATGGCTACACCTTC. Protein: CASSRIRDRAANYGYTF.

J is TRBJ2-3 and V is TRBV28, with 7 positions matching TRBD2. In germline, CDR1 is MDHEN, CDR2 SYDVKM. The ends lost 1 base at V and 2 bases at J; junction bases unmatched: 9. This CDR3 has 17 residues. The CDR3 nucleotides read TGTGCCAGCAGTTTATCATTAGCGGGCCACTTCACAGATACGCAGTATTTT. This gives the protein CASSLSLAGHFTDTQYF.

The rearrangement joins TRBV28 to TRBJ1-5, with 10 bases that match TRBD1. V was pared by 7 bases and J by 3 bases, with 6 bases of the junction left unmatched. This CDR3 is 15 amino acids long. Germline assignment: CDR1 MDHEN and CDR2 SYDVKM. CDR3 bases: TGTGCCAGCACAATGACAGGGGGCCTCAATCAGCCCCAGCATTTT. Amino acids: CASTMTGGLNQPQHF.

This chain links TRBV9 with TRBJ2-7, with D perhaps matching TRBD1 (7 bases). Germline CDR1 reads SGDLS; CDR2 reads YYNGEE. Trimming took 3 bases from V and 0 from J, leaving 16 bases between them. The CDR3 sequence is 16 residues long. CDR3 sequence: CASSASGGGGSYEQYF. CDR3 bases: TGTGCCAGCAGCGCCAGCGGAGGGGGCGGCTCCTACGAGCAGTACTTC.

This clone was recorded a few times. The chain combines TRBV27 with TRBJ2-1, with 9 bases matching TRBD2. The V gene end was trimmed by 6 bases and the J gene end by 5 bases; junction bases not matched to a gene: 8. Germline CDR1 MNHEY, CDR2 SMNVEV (reference sequence). The CDR3 is 15 amino acids. The CDR3: CASRSGASGNNEQFF. As DNA, the CDR3 is TGTGCCAGCAGATCCGGGGCTAGCGGGAACAATGAGCAGTTCTTC.

This rearrangement joins TRBV28 to TRBJ1-2; D possibly corresponds to TRBD1 (5 bases). The CDR3 is made up of 11 amino acids. V was trimmed by 8 bases and J by 7 bases, leaving 11 bases between them. The germline CDR1 and CDR2 sequences are MDHEN and SYDVKM. The DNA of the CDR3 is TGTGCCAGCGGGCGGGGGTCTGGCTACACCTTC. Its translation: CASGRGSGYTF.

The chain employs TRBV27 and TRBJ2-5, with D perhaps matching TRBD2 (5 bases). V lost 5 bases and J lost 2, with 9 bases in between. CDR1 is MNHEY, CDR2 SMNVEV, per germline (reference sequence). This CDR3 has 13 residues. This CDR3 is CASSPRRQETQYF. The CDR3 DNA reads TGTGCCAGCAGTCCCCGGAGGCAAGAGACCCAGTACTTC.

V and J are TRBV7-9 and TRBJ2-3; 9 nucleotides match TRBD2. The ends lost 8 bases at V and 6 bases at J; junction bases unmatched: 6. The germline V gene encodes CDR1 SEHNR and CDR2 FQNEAQ (reference sequence). The CDR3 runs to 13 residues. CDR3 nucleotides: TGTGCCAGCCGCGGCGGGAGGGCCGATACGCAGTATTTT. It translates to CASRGGRADTQYF.

The rearrangement links TRBV27 to TRBJ2-1; 13 bases fit TRBD2. This CDR3 contains 15 residues. The V and J ends lost 5 bases and 6 bases, in that order; junction bases with no gene match: 4. Germline V gene sequence: CDR1 MNHEY, CDR2 SMNVEV (reference sequence). The CDR3 DNA reads as TGTGCCAGCAGTATAGGGACTAGCGGGGTCAATGAGCAGTTCTTC. Its protein is CASSIGTSGVNEQFF.